This T cell receptor (beta chain) was profiled in a study of blood T cell repertoires in COVID-19. Across the whole study: Sources were T cells, B-cell-depleted T cells, or PBMCs; the material itself was cDNA or gDNA.

Enrollees, about 18 to 100 years old, lived in about two dozen US areas. Participant reports of clinical history set cohort assignment. Recovered status in Cohort 3 required two negative PCRs, clearance, or symptom resolution. Profiling relied on immunoSEQ multiplex PCR, and the TCRdb table lists in-frame clones only, not all of them. The sample contains nearly 400,000 clones, around nine tenths of which appear only once. What was sequenced was PBMCs or T cells enriched from blood (not recorded which). This clonotype was sampled from a woman aged 25 to 45 who had recovered from COVID-19.

CDR3 residues: CASSPPYGAEAFF. As DNA, the CDR3 is TGTGCCAGCAGTCCGCCTTACGGGGCTGAAGCTTTCTTT. The chain couples TRBV27 to TRBJ1-1; D unclear. This CDR3 has 13 residues. CDR1 MNHEY and CDR2 SMNVEV come from the germline V gene (reference sequence). V was pared by 5 bases and J by 6 bases, with 13 bases between.